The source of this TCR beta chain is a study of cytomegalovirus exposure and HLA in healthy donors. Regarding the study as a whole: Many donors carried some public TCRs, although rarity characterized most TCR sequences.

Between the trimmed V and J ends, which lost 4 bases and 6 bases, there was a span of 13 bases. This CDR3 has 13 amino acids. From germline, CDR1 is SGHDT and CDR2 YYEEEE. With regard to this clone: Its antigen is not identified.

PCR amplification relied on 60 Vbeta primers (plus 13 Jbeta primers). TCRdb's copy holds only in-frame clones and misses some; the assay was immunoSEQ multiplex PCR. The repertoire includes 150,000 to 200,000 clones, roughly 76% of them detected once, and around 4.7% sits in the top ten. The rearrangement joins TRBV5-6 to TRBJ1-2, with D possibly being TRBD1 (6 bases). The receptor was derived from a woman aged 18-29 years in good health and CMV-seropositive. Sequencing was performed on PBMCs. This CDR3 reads CASSADRGDGYTF. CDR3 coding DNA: TGTGCCAGCAGCGCGGACAGAGGGGATGGCTACACCTTC.